This T cell receptor beta chain was identified in a study of siplizumab effects on memory and regulatory T cells. General study results and limits: Alloreactive sequences tracing back to unstimulated CD4+ memory cells fell significantly with siplizumab. Naive T cells appeared more varied than memory cells and looked like key alloresponse contributors. Proliferating CD4+ or CD8+ clones, roughly 80-96% of them, lacked an assignable naive or memory phenotype. The study found that mappable alloreactive CD4+ clones averaged around 72% Treg-derived with siplizumab and roughly 27% in controls.

Clones were read by immunoSEQ multiplex PCR, and TCRdb kept only the in-frame ones, dropping some. The data contain just under 85,000 clones, about nine tenths of them singletons. A remark on this clone: Its antigen remains unknown.

The CDR3 loop spans 12 amino acids. The germline CDR1 and CDR2 sequences are ENHRY and SYGVKD. The V and J ends lost 5 bases and 4 bases respectively, with 9 bases between them. The rearrangement uses TRBV10-3 and TRBJ2-7; weak D call: TRBD1 (5 bases). What was sequenced was Tregs sorted from blood. The TCR comes from a human donor in good health. In DNA form, the CDR3 reads TGTGCCATCAGTCTTGACAGTTACGAGCAGTACTTC. It is translated as CAISLDSYEQYF.